The entry below gives a single T cell receptor beta chain sequence along with its context. Its antigen is unknown. TCRdb itself ran the reads through MiXCR, one entry per CDR3 protein. The profile shows 350,000 to 450,000 distinct CDR3 sequences, less than 20% of them singletons. The entry originates in a study of T cell repertoires in cytomegalovirus infection. Study details: Public TCR beta signatures indicated both CMV infection and matching HLA type.

Germline CDR1 LNHDA, CDR2 SQIVND (reference sequence). V was clipped by 6 bases and J by 3 bases; unmatched bases: 7. The length of the CDR3 is 15 residues. Study-level points and caveats: HLA-C-restricted TCR beta clonotypes specific for CMV led the ex vivo response. Totalled public TCR beta family frequency picked out people who carried CMV plus the relevant HLA.

This chain uses TRBV19 with TRBJ2-1, with 8 bases that match TRBD2. This receptor was obtained from a human donor in good health (CMV status not recorded). Some clones in this sample may be carry-over from other donors' samples. Sequencing was done on a sample of PBMCs. In nucleotides, the CDR3 is TGTGCCAGTAGCCCACTAGCGGAATTCTACAATGAGCAGTTCTTC. Translating it yields CASSPLAEFYNEQFF.